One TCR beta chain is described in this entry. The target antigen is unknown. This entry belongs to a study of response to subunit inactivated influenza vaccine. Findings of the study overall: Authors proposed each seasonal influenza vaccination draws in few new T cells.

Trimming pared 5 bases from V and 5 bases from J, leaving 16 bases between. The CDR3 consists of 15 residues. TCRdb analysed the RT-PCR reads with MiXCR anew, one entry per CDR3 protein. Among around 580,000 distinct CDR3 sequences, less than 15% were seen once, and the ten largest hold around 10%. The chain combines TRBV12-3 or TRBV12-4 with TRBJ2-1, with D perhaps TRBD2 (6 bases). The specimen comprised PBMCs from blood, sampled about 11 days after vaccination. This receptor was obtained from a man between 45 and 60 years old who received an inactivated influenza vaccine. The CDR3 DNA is TGTGCCAGCAGTCCCGGTGGAGGGAGGAACAATGAGCAGTTCTTC. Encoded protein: CASSPGGGRNNEQFF.